This T cell receptor (beta chain) was captured by sequencing in a study of CD4 T cells in relation to SARS-CoV-2 and coronaviruses. Study results and caveats: Compared with monoreactive clones, crossreactive clones showed significantly weaker SARS-CoV-2 expansion. No donor gave both pre-pandemic and post-infection samples.

This clone has only one observation. Its antigen is as yet unknown. TCRdb keeps only in-frame clones here, not all; method: immunoSEQ multiplex PCR. The sample lists about 65,000 clones, about 89% occurring once. The germline V gene has CDR1 LGHDT and CDR2 YNNKEL (reference sequence). Trimming took off 1 base at V and 0 bases at J, with 7 bases between the two ends. This CDR3 has 14 amino acids. CD4+ T cells from unexposed donors were obtained before the COVID-19 pandemic (2011-2018). Sequencing was carried out using memory CD4+ T cells from PBMCs. This TCR was recovered from a human donor in good health. The rearrangement links TRBV3-1 (or the pseudogene TRBV3-2) to TRBJ2-7; D is unclear. CDR3 DNA: TGTGCCAGCAGCCAAGGTCTGATCTCCTACGAGCAGTACTTC. It is translated as CASSQGLISYEQYF.